This T cell receptor (beta chain) stems from a study of beta chain features in type 1 diabetes. Study-level background: Across the samples, approximately 98,000,000 sorted cells were examined in total.

Study-wide findings and caveats: Lower insertion and higher deletion counts appeared at VDJ junctions in type 1 diabetes patients. Shorter TCRB CDR3s, moderately but significantly so, were found in Type 1 diabetes patients in all four CD4+ subsets.

The CDR3 consists of 16 residues. CDR1 is SGHNT, CDR2 YYREEE, per germline (reference sequence). The V and J ends lost 3 bases and 1 base, in that order; junction bases with no gene match: 7. As every portion of the isolated RNA was reverse transcribed, the sequencing read expressed TCRB transcripts. Sequencing used immunoSEQ multiplex PCR; TCRdb keeps in-frame clones, though not all of them. The sample gives about 250,000 clones, under 13% of which show up once; around 0.017% is in the top ten. In the case of this clone: No antigen is known for it.

There was one heparinised blood draw per donor, averaging approximately 120 mL. Stem cell-like memory, regulatory, central memory and naive CD4+ cells were sorted via CD45RO/CCR7/CD25/CD127/CD95/CD27. The sequenced sample was naive CD4+ T cells from blood. This rearrangement joins TRBV5-4 to TRBJ2-3, with 8 positions matching TRBD2. This clonotype originated in a man aged 30-40 years with type 1 diabetes. DNA of the CDR3: TGTGCCAGCAGCTCCTGGGCGGGGGGAGGCACAGATACGCAGTATTTT. This encodes CASSSWAGGGTDTQYF. The complete variable domain, with remaining parts taken from reference TRBV5-4 and TRBJ2-3, reads ETGVTQSPTHLIKTRGQQVTLRCSSQSGHNTVSWYQQALGQGPQFIFQYYREEENGRGNFPPRFSGLQFPNYSSELNVNALELDDSALYLCASSSWAGGGTDTQYFGPGTRLTVL.